Reported below is one T cell receptor (beta chain). The antigen is undetermined. This entry belongs to a study of T cells in localized non-small cell lung cancer. Measured with immunoSEQ multiplex PCR; TCRdb has only the in-frame clones, and not every one. The sample records about 41,000 clones, about 86% being singletons. Study results and limitations: The highest T cell clonality was in uninvolved adjacent lung, above tumor. Appearing in adjacent lung were a median roughly 57 of the top 100 tumor clones. Sequencing was limited to one tumor region, leaving the possibility of heterogeneity open. Increased T cell density in blood showed an association with longer overall survival.

Germline V gives CDR1 SGHDT, CDR2 YYEEEE. The junction had 14 bases not matched to a gene; V was cut back by 2 bases and J by 9 bases. The CDR3 has 16 amino acids. The starting material was peripheral blood, obtained before any cancer treatment. The TCR was taken from a woman between 18 and 50 years old with stage III lung adenocarcinoma. The chain combines TRBV5-6 with TRBJ2-1; 7 bases map to TRBD2. The CDR3 sequence: CASSFPGSGGTSEQFF. The CDR3 DNA follows: TGTGCCAGCAGCTTTCCCGGTTCGGGGGGTACGAGTGAGCAGTTCTTC.